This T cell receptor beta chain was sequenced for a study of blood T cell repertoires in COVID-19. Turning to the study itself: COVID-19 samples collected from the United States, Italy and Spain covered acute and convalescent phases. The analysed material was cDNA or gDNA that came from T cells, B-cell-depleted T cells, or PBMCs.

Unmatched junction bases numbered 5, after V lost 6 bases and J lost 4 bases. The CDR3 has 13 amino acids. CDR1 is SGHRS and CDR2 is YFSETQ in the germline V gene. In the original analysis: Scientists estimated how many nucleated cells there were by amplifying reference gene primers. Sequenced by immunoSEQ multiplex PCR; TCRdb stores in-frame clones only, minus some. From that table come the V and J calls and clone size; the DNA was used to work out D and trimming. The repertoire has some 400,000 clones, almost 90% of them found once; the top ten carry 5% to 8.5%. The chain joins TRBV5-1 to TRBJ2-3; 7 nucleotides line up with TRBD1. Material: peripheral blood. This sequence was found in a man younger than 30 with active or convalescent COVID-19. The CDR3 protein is CASKTGSPDTQYF. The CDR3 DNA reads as TGCGCCAGCAAGACAGGGAGCCCAGATACGCAGTATTTT.